This T cell receptor (beta chain) was retrieved from a study of graft-versus-host responses after intestinal transplantation. About the study: Recipients obtained multivisceral, liver-intestinal, or isolated intestinal transplants. Tacrolimus plus steroids were given to all recipients for around three years, preceded by anti-thymocyte globulin induction.

The CDR3 is 15 residues long. V shed 6 bases, J shed 6 bases, and the junction held 7 bases outside the gene matches. CDR1 and CDR2 from the germline V gene are MNHEY and SMNVEV (reference sequence). Data came from immunoSEQ multiplex PCR; TCRdb stores just in-frame clones and leaves some out. The sample has about 21,000 clones, 85% to 95% seen once. Study-wide findings and caveats: The study found high graft-versus-host to host-versus-graft clonal ratios in allografts of patients with graft-donor T cell macrochimerism.

This clone is labeled as medium-sized (0.01 to 0.1%). The antigen is undetermined. The clonotype originates from a human patient who received an intestinal transplant, so some T cells may come from the graft donor. The sample was PBMCs, taken roughly 260 days after intestinal transplant. V and J are TRBV27 and TRBJ2-2; 10 nucleotides line up with TRBD2. CDR3 amino acids: CASSFTSGNPGELFF. DNA for the CDR3: TGTGCCAGCAGCTTTACTAGCGGGAATCCCGGGGAGCTGTTTTTT.